This TCR beta chain comes out of a study of vaccination and CD4 T cells after COVID-19. Whole-study context: Each control culture was treated with a CEFX pool, an HIV-1 Nef pool, or no peptide.

On this clonotype itself: Its antigen is unknown.

CDR3 size: 13 residues. Germline CDR1 and CDR2: MDHEN and SYDVKM. V lost 5 bases, J lost 3 bases, and 8 bases lay in between. Treatment defined: approximately nine-day PBMC culture with coronavirus spike peptide pools or control peptides (ViraFEST assay). Before Alpha, Beta and Delta appeared in the US, convalescents tested positive (March–late 2020). An Oncomine TCR Beta short-read assay was used to sequence the DNA from cultured CD4+ T cells. TCRdb re-called the PCR reads through MiXCR, storing one row per CDR3 protein. The sample contains thousands of distinct CDR3 sequences, roughly three quarters of which appear only once.

Sequencing was carried out using CD4+ T cells from blood, cultured in vitro. The TCR originated in a human donor who had recovered from COVID-19. V usage is TRBV28 and J usage is TRBJ1-5, with D uncertain. CDR3 loop: CASSDGDNQPQHF. The CDR3 coding sequence is TGTGCCAGCAGTGACGGTGACAATCAGCCCCAGCATTTT. The entire variable domain, with the rest obtained from reference TRBV28 and TRBJ1-5, is as follows: DVKVTQSSRYLVKRTGEKVFLECVQDMDHENMFWYRQDPGLGLRLIYFSYDVKMKEKGDIPEGYSVSREKKERFSLILESASTNQTSMYLCASSDGDNQPQHFGDGTRLSIL.